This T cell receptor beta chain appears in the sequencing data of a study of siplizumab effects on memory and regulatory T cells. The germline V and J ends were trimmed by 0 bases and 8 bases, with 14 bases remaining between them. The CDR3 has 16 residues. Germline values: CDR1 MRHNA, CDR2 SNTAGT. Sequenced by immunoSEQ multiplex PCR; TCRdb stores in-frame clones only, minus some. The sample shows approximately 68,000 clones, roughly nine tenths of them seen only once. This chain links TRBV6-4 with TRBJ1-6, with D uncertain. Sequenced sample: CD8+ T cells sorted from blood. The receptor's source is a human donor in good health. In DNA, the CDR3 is TGTGCCAGCAGTGACTCGAAGAGGGAGGGCTATTCACCCCTCCACTTT. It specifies CASSDSKREGYSPLHF.